This TCR beta chain emerged from a study of blood T cell repertoires in COVID-19. Germline CDR1 and CDR2: SGHTA and FQGNSA. This CDR3 is built from 14 residues. Trimming shortened V by 2 bases and J by 0 bases, and 7 bases separated the two germline ends. Authors' data handling: Quantification of nucleated cells was approximated via reference gene primer amplification. TCRdb's table, derived via immunoSEQ multiplex PCR, lists solely in-frame clones and lacks some. That table supplies the V and J calls and clone size; D and trimming were determined from the DNA. This table holds more than 250,000 clones, more than 85% found once.

This rearrangement joins TRBV7-2 to TRBJ2-5; D is unclear. The sequenced material came from PBMCs or T cells enriched from blood (not recorded which). This TCR was sampled from a woman aged 25 to 39 who had recovered from COVID-19. CDR3 bases: TGTGCCAGCAGCTTAATCCAAAACCAAGAGACCCAGTACTTC. Translation gives CASSLIQNQETQYF.